A single TCR beta chain is shown here with its context. No antigen is known for it. This CDR3 comprises 15 residues. Trimming removed 0 bases at V and 6 bases at J, with 16 bases between. Germline V gene sequence: CDR1 SGHNT, CDR2 YYREEE (reference sequence). The data originate from a study of CD8+ T cells in alopecia areata. Study details: The drug, oral tofacitinib, was given to treated patients at 5 to 10 mg twice daily.

Sequencing templates came from extracted RNA that was reverse transcribed into cDNA. The protocol was immunoSEQ multiplex PCR, while the TCRdb copy is restricted to in-frame clones and leaves out a portion. Of fewer than 250,000 clones listed, more than 30% are singletons. Broader study findings: With one nonresponder, baseline CD8+ expansion's link to response remains uncertain. The study found tofacitinib significantly decreased scalp clonality and expanded CD8+ clones among the top 100.

Treatment meaning: oral pan-JAK inhibitor, 5-10 mg twice daily. The clonotype originates from a human donor with alopecia areata. This rearrangement joins TRBV5-4 to TRBJ2-7, with D uncertain. The starting material was CD4+ T cells sorted from blood, obtained between weeks 30 and 35, from a patient treated with tofacitinib. The CDR3 loop is CASSLEASRSVEQYF. The CDR3 DNA sequence: TGTGCCAGCAGCTTGGAGGCGTCCCGAAGTGTCGAGCAGTACTTC.